The sequence of this T cell receptor (beta chain) was determined in a study of control samples from healthy donors and cancer patients. Sequencing was performed with immunoSEQ multiplex PCR; in TCRdb, only in-frame clones are kept and a portion is missing. The sample shows about 250,000 clones, more than 65% of them seen only once. The sequencing input was PBMCs. The origin of this receptor is a woman aged 55-75 years with lung cancer.

The CDR3 spells CASSFPSEARLYEQYF. Written as DNA, the CDR3 is TGTGCCAGCAGTTTTCCGTCCGAAGCCCGGTTATACGAGCAGTACTTC. The J gene is TRBJ2-7, the V gene TRBV28; D gene uncertain. V shed 3 bases and J shed 4 bases, with 19 bases lying between them. The CDR3 has 16 amino acids. Germline lookup yields CDR1 MDHEN and CDR2 SYDVKM. Complete variable domain (other parts from reference TRBV28 and TRBJ2-7): DVKVTQSSRYLVKRTGEKVFLECVQDMDHENMFWYRQDPGLGLRLIYFSYDVKMKEKGDIPEGYSVSREKKERFSLILESASTNQTSMYLCASSFPSEARLYEQYFGPGTRLTVT.